This TCR beta chain is drawn from a study of Ad26.COV2.S vaccination and SARS-CoV-2 variants. The sample's treatment: around 19 received Ad26.COV2.S at low or high dose, single or two shots; roughly five received placebo; per-sample allocation not given. Samples analyzed were those drawn on day 63 after the first vaccine or placebo injection. Clones were read by immunoSEQ multiplex PCR, and TCRdb kept only the in-frame ones, dropping some. Of a few hundred thousand clones in the sample, around 86% were seen once. The CDR3 sequence is 12 residues long. Germline-derived CDR1 and CDR2 are SGHKS and YYEKEE (reference sequence). Turning to this clone: One junction end does not reproduce the germline sequence, and a read error may be involved.

The chain is built from TRBV5-5 and TRBJ2-4; D uncertain. The material sequenced was peripheral blood, taken in a trial of Ad26.COV2.S vaccine versus placebo. The TCR originated in a person aged 18-65 years who received the Ad26.COV2.S COVID-19 vaccine or a placebo. The CDR3 here is CASSLPAQECHF. The CDR3 bases are TGTGCCAGCAGCTTGCCGGCCCAGGAGTGTCACTTC.